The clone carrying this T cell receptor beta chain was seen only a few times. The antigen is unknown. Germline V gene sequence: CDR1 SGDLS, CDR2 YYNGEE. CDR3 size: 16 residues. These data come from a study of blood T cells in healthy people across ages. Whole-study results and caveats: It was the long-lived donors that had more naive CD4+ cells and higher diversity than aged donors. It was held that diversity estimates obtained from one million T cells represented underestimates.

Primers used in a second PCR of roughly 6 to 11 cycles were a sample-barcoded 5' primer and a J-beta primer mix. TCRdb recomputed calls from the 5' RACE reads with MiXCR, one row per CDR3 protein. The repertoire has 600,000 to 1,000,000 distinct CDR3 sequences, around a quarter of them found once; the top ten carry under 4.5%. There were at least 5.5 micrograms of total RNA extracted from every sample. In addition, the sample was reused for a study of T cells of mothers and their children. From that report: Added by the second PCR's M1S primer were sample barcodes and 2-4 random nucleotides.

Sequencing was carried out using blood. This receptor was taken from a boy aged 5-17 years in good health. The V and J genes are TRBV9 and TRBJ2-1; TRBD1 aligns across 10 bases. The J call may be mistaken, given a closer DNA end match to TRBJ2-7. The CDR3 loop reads CASSPRGQGFPYEQYF. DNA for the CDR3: TGTGCCAGCAGCCCGAGGGGACAGGGGTTCCCCTACGAGCAGTACTTC.